These 27 T cell receptor beta chains share one sample of origin, sequenced in a study of sequential checkpoint blockade in melanoma. Assay: immunoSEQ multiplex PCR; the TCRdb copy retains only in-frame clones and omits some. The table shows approximately 11,000 clones, with approximately 81% occurring only once. Treatment indicated: randomized to nivolumab then ipilimumab (arm A) or the reverse (arm B). Sample: CD8+ T cells sorted from blood (inferred from file names), taken from a patient given nivolumab and ipilimumab in sequence. All receptors derive from a human donor with melanoma.

CDR3 coding DNA: TGTGCCAGCAGCACGACAGAGGAAGCCTATGGCTACACCTTC. The encoded protein is CASSTTEEAYGYTF. The V and J genes are TRBV7-9 and TRBJ1-2; tentatively, D is TRBD1 (5 bases). The V end lost 5 bases, the J end lost 4 bases, and 14 bases lay between the germline ends. Germline V gene data show CDR1 as SEHNR and CDR2 as FQNEAQ (reference sequence). This CDR3 region has 14 residues. The full variable domain, rest sourced from reference TRBV7-9 and TRBJ1-2, is DTGVSQNPRHKITKRGQNVTFRCDPISEHNRLYWYRQTLGQGPEFLTYFQNEAQLEKSRLLSDRFSAERPKGSFSTLEIQRTEQGDSAMYLCASSTTEEAYGYTFGSGTRLTVV.

This clone occurred a few times. V and J are TRBV6-5 and TRBJ1-1, with D perhaps TRBD1 (6 bases). Trimming left V 7 bases short and J 7 bases short, with 13 bases between. Germline assignment: CDR1 MNHEY and CDR2 SVGAGI. The CDR3 is 12 residues long. Written as DNA, the CDR3 is TGTGCCAGCACGGGGGGGCGTGGTGAAGCTTTCTTT. Translating gives CASTGGRGEAFF.

This rearrangement joins TRBV5-1 to TRBJ2-7; 8 nucleotides line up with TRBD1. CDR3 length: 16 residues. The V segment lost 0 bases and the J segment 5 bases; nucleotides outside the gene matches: 10. The germline CDR1 and CDR2 sequences are SGHRS and YFSETQ. For the CDR3, the DNA is TGCGCCAGCAGCTTGGCCTCCGCGACAGGGGTCGACGAGCAGTACTTC. Residues: CASSLASATGVDEQYF. Looking up the rest from reference TRBV5-1 and TRBJ2-7 gives the full variable domain: KAGVTQTPRYLIKTRGQQVTLSCSPISGHRSVSWYQQTPGQGLQFLFEYFSETQRNKGNFPGRFSGRQFSNSRSEMNVSTLELGDSALYLCASSLASATGVDEQYFGPGTRLTVT.

By proportion, this clone is medium-sized. The chain uses TRBV5-4 and TRBJ2-2; 9 bases match TRBD2. The junction had 6 bases not matched to a gene; V was cut back by 3 bases and J by 6 bases. CDR1 and CDR2 (germline): SGHNT, YYREEE (reference sequence). This CDR3 is 15 amino acids long. CDR3 DNA: TGTGCCAGCAGCTCCGGGACTAGCTTTTCCGGGGAGCTGTTTTTT. Translated, it gives CASSSGTSFSGELFF.

The V gene is TRBV11-2, the J gene TRBJ1-2; 8 bases line up with TRBD1. The CDR3 loop spans 13 amino acids. The junction had 2 bases not matched to a gene; V was cut back by 5 bases and J by 3 bases. Per the germline V gene, CDR1 is SGHAT and CDR2 is FQNNGV. CDR3 loop: CASSLDRDYGYTF. The CDR3 DNA sequence: TGTGCCAGCAGCCTGGACAGGGACTATGGCTACACCTTC.

V usage is TRBV21-1 and J usage is TRBJ2-4; the D call TRBD2 from the table was never checked on the DNA. TRBV21-1 is recorded as a pseudogene. The CDR3 consists of 16 residues. CDR3 nucleotide sequence: TGTGCCAGCAGCAAAGAGAGGGCCCTAGCCAAAAACATTCAGTACTTC. As protein: CASSKERALAKNIQYF.

CDR3 loop: CASSPRGLAVYNEQFF. Here the CDR3 DNA reads TGTGCCAGCAGTCCACGGGGACTAGCGGTCTACAATGAGCAGTTCTTC. The chain has TRBV27 and TRBJ2-1, with TRBD2 matching over 11 bases. The junction had 6 bases not matched to a gene; V was cut back by 5 bases and J by 3 bases. CDR1 and CDR2 from the germline V gene are MNHEY and SMNVEV (reference sequence). There are 16 residues in the CDR3.

Only a few counts were recorded for this clone. The chain links TRBV19 to TRBJ1-1; tentatively, D is TRBD1 (6 bases). V was clipped by 3 bases and J by 6 bases, with 14 bases between them. Germline CDR1 and CDR2: LNHDA and SQIVND (reference sequence). This CDR3 comprises 14 residues. The CDR3 DNA reads as TGTGCCAGTAGTATTTGGGACAATGAGGCTGAAGCTTTCTTT. This sequence encodes CASSIWDNEAEAFF.

The chain carries TRBV23-1 and TRBJ2-7; 8 nucleotides match TRBD1. TRBV23-1 is an ORF; its function is uncertain. The CDR3 totals 12 residues. Trimming at V came to 0 bases and at J to 9 bases, leaving 1 base not matched to a gene. The chain's CDR3 is CASSQSGTGQYF. In DNA form, the CDR3 reads TGCGCCAGCAGTCAATCCGGGACAGGGCAGTACTTC.

V gene TRBV5-6 combines with J gene TRBJ1-3, with D tentatively TRBD1 (5 bases). Germline V CDR1 and CDR2: SGHDT, YYEEEE. V was trimmed by 1 base and J by 5 bases, leaving 13 bases between them. The CDR3 loop spans 15 amino acids. CDR3 protein: CASSLWGDKRNTIYF. CDR3 nucleotide sequence: TGTGCCAGCAGCTTGTGGGGGGATAAGAGAAACACCATATATTTT. The variable domain in full, completed from reference TRBV5-6 and TRBJ1-3, reads DAGVTQSPTHLIKTRGQQVTLRCSPKSGHDTVSWYQQALGQGPQFIFQYYEEEERQRGNFPDRFSGHQFPNYSSELNVNALLLGDSALYLCASSLWGDKRNTIYFGEGSWLTVV.

The chain couples TRBV5-1 to TRBJ1-2; D is perhaps TRBD1 (5 bases). Trimming cost V 0 bases and J 2 bases, with 17 bases left between them. The length of the CDR3 is 17 residues. Germline V lookup: CDR1 SGHRS, CDR2 YFSETQ. The CDR3 coding sequence is TGCGCCAGCAGCTTGGAGGGCAGGGCAAGGCCCAACTATGGCTACACCTTC. Residues: CASSLEGRARPNYGYTF.

The chain is built from TRBV5-4 and TRBJ1-1; 7 positions agree with TRBD1. J gave up 9 bases and V 0 bases, and 5 bases lay outside the gene matches. Looked up from germline, CDR1 is SGHNT and CDR2 is YYREEE (reference sequence). This CDR3 is built from 13 residues. The CDR3 loop reads CASSLEGQSQAFF. As DNA, the CDR3 is TGTGCCAGCAGCTTGGAGGGACAGAGCCAAGCTTTCTTT.

The rearrangement links TRBV7-9 to TRBJ1-2; 8 bases fit TRBD1. Germline loops: CDR1 SEHNR, CDR2 FQNEAQ (reference sequence). The CDR3 extends over 15 amino acids. Germline trimming cut 5 bases from V and 5 bases from J; bases unmatched to any gene: 10. This CDR3 reads CASSRLGQGPYGYTF. In DNA, the CDR3 is TGTGCCAGCAGCCGCCTCGGACAGGGTCCGTATGGCTACACCTTC.

This clone turned up a few times. The genes are TRBV19 and TRBJ2-7; TRBD1 matches at 10 bases. V shed 1 base, J shed 1 base, and the junction held 1 base outside the gene matches. This CDR3 has 15 residues. Germline assignment: CDR1 LNHDA and CDR2 SQIVND (reference sequence). The CDR3 loop is CASSIGTGGSYEQYF. The CDR3 DNA reads as TGTGCCAGTAGTATAGGGACAGGGGGATCCTACGAGCAGTACTTC.

This clone was counted a few times. This chain links TRBV21-1 with TRBJ1-3. TRBV21-1 is labeled a pseudogene. The CDR3 has 17 amino acids. The CDR3 DNA sequence: TGTGCCAGCAGAACGGGAATGCTACAACACGCACGAAACACCATATATTTT. The encoded protein is CASRTGMLQHARNTIYF.

This clone was counted a single time. The rearrangement joins TRBV7-6 to TRBJ2-7; D may be TRBD1 (5 bases). Germline-derived CDR1 and CDR2 are SGHVS and FNYEAQ. The CDR3 is 14 amino acids. Trimming stripped 0 bases from V and 2 bases from J, with 8 bases between. The CDR3 here is CASSLAQAPYEQYF. The CDR3 nucleotides are TGTGCCAGCAGCTTAGCACAGGCCCCCTACGAGCAGTACTTC.

The gene calls are TRBV12-5 and TRBJ2-5; 12 bases fit TRBD2. The J segment lost 2 bases and the V segment lost 7 bases, leaving 8 bases of the junction unmatched. CDR3 length: 16 amino acids. Germline V gene lookup returns CDR1 LGHNT and CDR2 FRNRAP. CDR3 amino acids: CASALTSGGFQETQYF. The CDR3 DNA reads as TGTGCTAGTGCTTTAACTAGCGGGGGGTTTCAAGAGACCCAGTACTTC.

The chain combines TRBV5-1 with TRBJ2-2; maybe TRBD2 (5 bases). The CDR3 length is 17 residues. Trimming shortened V by 0 bases and J by 0 bases, and 12 bases separated the two germline ends. Germline V CDR1 and CDR2: SGHRS, YFSETQ. For the CDR3, the DNA is TGCGCCAGCAGCTTGGCGTCACCGGGGACGAACACCGGGGAGCTGTTTTTT. Translated: CASSLASPGTNTGELFF.

The chain couples TRBV9 to TRBJ2-1; 11 nucleotides agree with TRBD2. V gave up 3 bases and J gave up 5 bases; unmatched junction bases: 4. CDR1 is SGDLS, CDR2 YYNGEE, per germline. CDR3 length: 15 amino acids. This CDR3 reads CASSGSGGVDNEQFF. CDR3 DNA sequence: TGTGCCAGCAGCGGTAGCGGGGGGGTGGACAATGAGCAGTTCTTC.

The chain combines TRBV19 with TRBJ1-2; 9 positions match TRBD1. J lost 4 bases, V lost 9 bases, and 6 bases had no gene match. There are 13 residues in the CDR3. In germline, CDR1 is LNHDA, CDR2 SQIVND (reference sequence). The CDR3 sequence is CASRDRVGYGYTF. In DNA form, the CDR3 reads TGTGCCAGCCGGGACAGGGTTGGCTATGGCTACACCTTC. Based on the CDR3 plus reference TRBV19 and TRBJ1-2, the full variable domain is DGGITQSPKYLFRKEGQNVTLSCEQNLNHDAMYWYRQDPGQGLRLIYYSQIVNDFQKGDIAEGYSVSREKKESFPLTVTSAQKNPTAFYLCASRDRVGYGYTFGSGTRLTVV.

The rearrangement joins TRBV25-1 to TRBJ1-5; D remains ambiguous. Germline V CDR1 and CDR2: MGHDK, SYGVNS. The CDR3 contains 15 residues. Trimming left V 4 bases short and J 2 bases short, with 12 bases between. The CDR3 region is CASSAGREGNQPQHF. For the CDR3, the DNA is TGTGCCAGCAGTGCCGGGAGGGAGGGCAATCAGCCCCAGCATTTT.

This clone was seen more than once but under ten times. This rearrangement joins TRBV6-1 to TRBJ1-3, with 7 bases identical to TRBD1. J gave up 5 bases and V 0 bases, and 4 bases lay outside the gene matches. The germline CDR1 and CDR2 sequences are MNHNS and SASEGT. The CDR3 sequence is 15 residues long. The CDR3: CASSEAQGGRNTIYF. The CDR3 nucleotides are TGTGCCAGCAGTGAAGCGCAAGGGGGCAGAAACACCATATATTTT.

This chain links TRBV19 with TRBJ2-6; TRBD1 aligns across 7 bases. Germline CDR1 and CDR2: LNHDA and SQIVND (reference sequence). V was pared by 4 bases and J by 4 bases, with 7 bases of the junction left unmatched. The CDR3 contains 16 residues. This CDR3 reads CASSRNRGSGANVLTF. The CDR3 coding sequence is TGTGCCAGTAGTAGAAACAGGGGATCAGGGGCCAACGTCCTGACTTTC. The whole variable domain, remainder taken from reference TRBV19 and TRBJ2-6, is DGGITQSPKYLFRKEGQNVTLSCEQNLNHDAMYWYRQDPGQGLRLIYYSQIVNDFQKGDIAEGYSVSREKKESFPLTVTSAQKNPTAFYLCASSRNRGSGANVLTFGAGSRLTVL.

The V call is TRBV6-6, the J call TRBJ2-7; 8 bases map to TRBD2. Germline V gives CDR1 MNHNY, CDR2 SVGAGI (reference sequence). Unmatched junction bases numbered 2, after V lost 0 bases and J lost 1 base. The CDR3 consists of 15 residues. CDR3 sequence (DNA): TGTGCCAGCAGTTACTCCCCTAGCGGGTCCTACGAGCAGTACTTC. Its protein product is CASSYSPSGSYEQYF.

V is TRBV10-2 and J is TRBJ1-1; D remains unclear. Trimming stripped 8 bases from V and 5 bases from J, with 18 bases between. The CDR3 length is 14 residues. In germline, CDR1 is WSHSY, CDR2 SAAADI. CDR3 in DNA: TGCGCCAGCCTCGTCGCTGCGGGAGGGACTGAAGCTTTCTTT. This codes for CASLVAAGGTEAFF.

The chain recombines TRBV27 with TRBJ2-1; TRBD1 might be the D (6 bases). Looked up from germline, CDR1 is MNHEY and CDR2 is SMNVEV (reference sequence). The CDR3 sequence is 14 residues long. Trimming cost V 5 bases and J 0 bases, with 8 bases left between them. The DNA for the CDR3 is TGTGCCAGCAGTCTAGGGGGCTCCTACAATGAGCAGTTCTTC. Residues: CASSLGGSYNEQFF.

CDR3 residues: CASSEGLAGNEQFF. The CDR3 nucleotides read TGCGCCAGCAGTGAAGGCCTAGCGGGGAATGAGCAGTTCTTC. The rearrangement uses TRBV10-2 and TRBJ2-1, with 9 positions matching TRBD2. With 3 bases clipped from V and 7 bases from J, the junction kept 4 bases outside the gene matches. CDR1 and CDR2 (germline): WSHSY, SAAADI. The CDR3 sequence is 14 residues long.